This T cell receptor (beta chain) emerged from a study of T cells in Graves' hyperthyroidism and ophthalmopathy. Study-wide points: Among thyroid clonotypes expanded above 0.001, most also appeared in blood.

CDR1 MDHEN and CDR2 SYDVKM come from the germline V gene. CDR3 length equals 14 residues. V lost 4 bases to trimming and J lost 8 bases; unmatched junction nucleotides: 6. In this sample, this clonotype turned up many times. What it binds is unknown. Ophthalmopathy cases scored 3 or more on the Clinical Activity Score and 4 or more on NOSPECS grade, with duration below 3 months. Amplification targeted TCR beta CDR3 regions from RNA transcripts. The TCR CDR3 was amplified in a first-round RT-PCR using the HTBI primer set. TCRdb reanalysed the multiplex PCR reads using MiXCR and keeps one entry per CDR3 protein. The table includes nearly 250,000 distinct CDR3 sequences, 16% detected once.

V gene TRBV28 combines with J gene TRBJ2-1; 9 bases align to TRBD1. The sequenced sample consisted of blood. The sequence derives from a woman under 30 with Graves' ophthalmopathy. CDR3 nucleotides: TGTGCCAGCAGTTCTCAGGGGACAGGGCATGAGCAGTTCTTC. Translation gives CASSSQGTGHEQFF.